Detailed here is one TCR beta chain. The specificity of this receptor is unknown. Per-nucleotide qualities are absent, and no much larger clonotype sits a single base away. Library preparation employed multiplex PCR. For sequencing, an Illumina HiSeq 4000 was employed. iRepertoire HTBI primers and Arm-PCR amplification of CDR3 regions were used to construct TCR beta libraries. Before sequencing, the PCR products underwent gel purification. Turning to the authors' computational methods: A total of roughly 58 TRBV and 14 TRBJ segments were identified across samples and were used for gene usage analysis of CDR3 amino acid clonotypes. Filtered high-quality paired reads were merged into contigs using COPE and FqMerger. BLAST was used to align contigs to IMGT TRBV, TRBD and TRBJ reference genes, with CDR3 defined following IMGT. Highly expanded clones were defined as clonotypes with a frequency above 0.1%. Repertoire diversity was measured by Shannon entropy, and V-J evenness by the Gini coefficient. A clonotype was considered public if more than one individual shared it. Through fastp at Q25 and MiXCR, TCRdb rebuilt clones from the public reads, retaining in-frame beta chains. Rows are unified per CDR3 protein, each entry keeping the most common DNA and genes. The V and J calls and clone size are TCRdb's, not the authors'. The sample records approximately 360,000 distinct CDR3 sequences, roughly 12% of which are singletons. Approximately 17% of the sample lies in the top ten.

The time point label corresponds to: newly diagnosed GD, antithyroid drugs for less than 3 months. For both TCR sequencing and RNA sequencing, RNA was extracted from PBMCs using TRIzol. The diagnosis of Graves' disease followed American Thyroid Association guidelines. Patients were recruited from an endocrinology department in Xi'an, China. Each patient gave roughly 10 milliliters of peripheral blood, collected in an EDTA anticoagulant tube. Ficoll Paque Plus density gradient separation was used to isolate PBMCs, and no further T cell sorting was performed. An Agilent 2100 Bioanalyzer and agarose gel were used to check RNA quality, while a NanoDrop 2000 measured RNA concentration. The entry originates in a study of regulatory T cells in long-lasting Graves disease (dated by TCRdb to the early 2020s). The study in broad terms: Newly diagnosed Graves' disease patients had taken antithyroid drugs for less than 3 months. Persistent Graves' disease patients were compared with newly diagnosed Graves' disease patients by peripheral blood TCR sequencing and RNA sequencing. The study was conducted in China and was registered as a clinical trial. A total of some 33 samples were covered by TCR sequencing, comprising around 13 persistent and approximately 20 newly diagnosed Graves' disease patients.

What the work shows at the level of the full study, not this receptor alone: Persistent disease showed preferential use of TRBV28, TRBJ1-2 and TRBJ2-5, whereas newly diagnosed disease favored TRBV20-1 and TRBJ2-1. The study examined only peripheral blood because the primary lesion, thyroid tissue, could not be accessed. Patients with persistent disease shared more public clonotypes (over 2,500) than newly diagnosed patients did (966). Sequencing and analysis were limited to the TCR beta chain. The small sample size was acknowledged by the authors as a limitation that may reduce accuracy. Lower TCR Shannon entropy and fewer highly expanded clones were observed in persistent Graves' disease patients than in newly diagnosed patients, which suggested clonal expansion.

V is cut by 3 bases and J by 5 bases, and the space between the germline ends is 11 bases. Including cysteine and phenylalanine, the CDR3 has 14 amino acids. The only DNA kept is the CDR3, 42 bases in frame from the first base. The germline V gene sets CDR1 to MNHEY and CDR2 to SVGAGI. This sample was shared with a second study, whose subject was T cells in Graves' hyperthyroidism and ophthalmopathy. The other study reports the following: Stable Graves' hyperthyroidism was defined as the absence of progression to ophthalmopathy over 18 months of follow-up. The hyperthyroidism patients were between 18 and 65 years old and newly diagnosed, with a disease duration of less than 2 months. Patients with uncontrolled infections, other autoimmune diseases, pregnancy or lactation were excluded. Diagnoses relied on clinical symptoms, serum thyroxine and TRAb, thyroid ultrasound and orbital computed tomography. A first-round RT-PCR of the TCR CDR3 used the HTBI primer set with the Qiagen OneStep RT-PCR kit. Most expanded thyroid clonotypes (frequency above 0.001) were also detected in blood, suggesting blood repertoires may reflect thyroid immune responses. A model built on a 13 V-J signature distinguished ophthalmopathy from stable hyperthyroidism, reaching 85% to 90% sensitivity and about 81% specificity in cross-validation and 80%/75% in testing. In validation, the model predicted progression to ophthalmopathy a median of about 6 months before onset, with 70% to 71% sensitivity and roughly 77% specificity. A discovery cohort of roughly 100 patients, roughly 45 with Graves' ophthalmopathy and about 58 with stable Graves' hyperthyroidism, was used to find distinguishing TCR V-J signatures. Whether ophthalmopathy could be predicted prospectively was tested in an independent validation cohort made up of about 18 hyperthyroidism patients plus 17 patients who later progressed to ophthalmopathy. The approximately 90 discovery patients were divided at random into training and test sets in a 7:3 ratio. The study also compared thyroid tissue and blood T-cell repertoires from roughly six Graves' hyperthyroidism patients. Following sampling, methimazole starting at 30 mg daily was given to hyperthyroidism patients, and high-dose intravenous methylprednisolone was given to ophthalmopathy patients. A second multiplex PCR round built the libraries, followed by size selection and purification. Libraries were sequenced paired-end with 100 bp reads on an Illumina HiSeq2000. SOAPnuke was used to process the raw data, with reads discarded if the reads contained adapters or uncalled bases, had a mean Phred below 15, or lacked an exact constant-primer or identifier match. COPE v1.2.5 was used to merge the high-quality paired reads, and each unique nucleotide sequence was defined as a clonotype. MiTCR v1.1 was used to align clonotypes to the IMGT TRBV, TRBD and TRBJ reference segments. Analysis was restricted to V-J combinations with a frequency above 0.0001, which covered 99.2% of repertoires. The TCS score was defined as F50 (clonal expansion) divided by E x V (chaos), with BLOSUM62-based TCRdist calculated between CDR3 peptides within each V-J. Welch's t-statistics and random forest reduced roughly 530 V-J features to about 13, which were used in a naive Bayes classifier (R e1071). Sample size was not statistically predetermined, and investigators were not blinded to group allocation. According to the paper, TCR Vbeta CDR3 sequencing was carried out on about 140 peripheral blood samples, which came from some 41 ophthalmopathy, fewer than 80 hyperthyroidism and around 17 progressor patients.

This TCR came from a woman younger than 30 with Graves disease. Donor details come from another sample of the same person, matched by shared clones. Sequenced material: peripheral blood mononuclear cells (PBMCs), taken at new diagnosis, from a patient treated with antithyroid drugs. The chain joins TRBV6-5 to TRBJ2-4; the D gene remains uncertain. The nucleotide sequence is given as TGTGCCAGCAGTTATTCGAGTGCCCAAAACATTCAGTACTTC. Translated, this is CASSYSSAQNIQYF.